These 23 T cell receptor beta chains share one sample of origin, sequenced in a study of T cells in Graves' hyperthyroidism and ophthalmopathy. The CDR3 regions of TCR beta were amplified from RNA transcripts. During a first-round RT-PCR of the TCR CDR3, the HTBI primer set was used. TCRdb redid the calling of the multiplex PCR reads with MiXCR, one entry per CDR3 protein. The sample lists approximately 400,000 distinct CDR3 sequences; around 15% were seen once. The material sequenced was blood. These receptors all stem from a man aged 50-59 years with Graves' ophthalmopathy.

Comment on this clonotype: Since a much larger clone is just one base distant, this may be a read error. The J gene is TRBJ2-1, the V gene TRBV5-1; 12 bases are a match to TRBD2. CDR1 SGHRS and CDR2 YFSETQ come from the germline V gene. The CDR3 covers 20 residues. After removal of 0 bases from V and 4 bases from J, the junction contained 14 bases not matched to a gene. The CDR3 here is CASSLVAKVLAGGPYNEQFF. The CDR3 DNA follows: TGCGCCAGCAGCTTGGTCGCAAAAGTACTAGCGGGAGGACCATACAATGAGCAGTTCTTC.

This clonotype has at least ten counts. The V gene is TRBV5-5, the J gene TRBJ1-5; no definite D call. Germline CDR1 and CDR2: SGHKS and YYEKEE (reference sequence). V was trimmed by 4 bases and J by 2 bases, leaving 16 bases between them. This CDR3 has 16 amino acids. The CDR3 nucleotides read TGTGCCAGCAGCCTCGCTGCACGGGGAGGCAATCAGCCCCAGCATTTT. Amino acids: CASSLAARGGNQPQHF.

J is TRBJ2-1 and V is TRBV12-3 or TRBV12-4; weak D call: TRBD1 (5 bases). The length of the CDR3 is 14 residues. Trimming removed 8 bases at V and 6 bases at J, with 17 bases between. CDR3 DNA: TGTGCCAGCCTCCCGGGTAATGGGGCCAATGAGCAGTTCTTC. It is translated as CASLPGNGANEQFF.

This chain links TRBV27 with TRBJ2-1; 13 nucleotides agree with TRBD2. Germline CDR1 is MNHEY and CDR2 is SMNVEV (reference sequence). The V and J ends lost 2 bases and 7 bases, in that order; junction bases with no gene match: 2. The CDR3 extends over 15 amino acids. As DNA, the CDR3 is TGTGCCAGCAGTTTACCGGGACTAGCGGGAAATGAGCAGTTCTTC. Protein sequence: CASSLPGLAGNEQFF.

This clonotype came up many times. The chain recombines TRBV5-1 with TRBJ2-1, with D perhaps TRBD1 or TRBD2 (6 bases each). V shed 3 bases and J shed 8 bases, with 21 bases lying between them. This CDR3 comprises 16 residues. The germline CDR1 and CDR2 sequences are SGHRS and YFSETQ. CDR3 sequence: CASSSGVGSPLDEQFF. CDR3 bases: TGCGCCAGCAGCTCAGGGGTCGGGAGCCCCTTAGATGAGCAGTTCTTC.

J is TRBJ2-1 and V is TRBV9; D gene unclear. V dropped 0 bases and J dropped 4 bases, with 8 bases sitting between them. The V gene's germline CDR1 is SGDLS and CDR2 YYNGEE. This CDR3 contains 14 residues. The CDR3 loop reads CASSVVPEYNEQFF. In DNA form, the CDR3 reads TGTGCCAGCAGCGTAGTGCCAGAGTACAATGAGCAGTTCTTC.

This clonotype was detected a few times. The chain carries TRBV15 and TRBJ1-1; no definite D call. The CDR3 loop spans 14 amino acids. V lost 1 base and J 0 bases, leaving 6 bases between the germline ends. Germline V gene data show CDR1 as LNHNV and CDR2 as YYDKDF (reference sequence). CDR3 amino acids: CATSRAEMNTEAFF. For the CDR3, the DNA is TGTGCCACCAGCAGAGCAGAGATGAACACTGAAGCTTTCTTT.

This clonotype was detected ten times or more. The CDR3 loop is CASSAGVAETQYF. CDR3 sequence (DNA): TGTGCCAGCTCGGCTGGGGTGGCTGAGACCCAGTACTTC. J is TRBJ2-5 and V is TRBV18; D gene unclear. Germline assignment: CDR1 KGHSH and CDR2 LQKENI. CDR3 length equals 13 residues. Trimming pared 6 bases from V and 5 bases from J, leaving 13 bases between.

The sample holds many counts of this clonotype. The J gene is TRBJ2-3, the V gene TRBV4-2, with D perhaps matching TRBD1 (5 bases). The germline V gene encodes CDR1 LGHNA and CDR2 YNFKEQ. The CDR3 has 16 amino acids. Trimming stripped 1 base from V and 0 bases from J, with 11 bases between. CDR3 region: CASSQVGPKSTDTQYF. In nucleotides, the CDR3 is TGTGCCAGCAGCCAAGTGGGGCCGAAAAGCACAGATACGCAGTATTTT.

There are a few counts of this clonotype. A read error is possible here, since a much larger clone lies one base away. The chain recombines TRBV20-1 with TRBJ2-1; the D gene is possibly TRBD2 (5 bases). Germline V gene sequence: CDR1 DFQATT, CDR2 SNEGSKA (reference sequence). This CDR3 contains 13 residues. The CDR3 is CSTRDGGRNEQFF. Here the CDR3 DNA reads TGCAGTACTAGAGATGGAGGAAGGAATGAGCAGTTCTTC.

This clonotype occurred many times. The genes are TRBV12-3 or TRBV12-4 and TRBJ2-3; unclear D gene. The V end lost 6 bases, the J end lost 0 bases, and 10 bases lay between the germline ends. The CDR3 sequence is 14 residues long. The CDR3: CASSLYGSTDTQYF. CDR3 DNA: TGTGCCAGCAGCCTCTATGGAAGCACAGATACGCAGTATTTT.

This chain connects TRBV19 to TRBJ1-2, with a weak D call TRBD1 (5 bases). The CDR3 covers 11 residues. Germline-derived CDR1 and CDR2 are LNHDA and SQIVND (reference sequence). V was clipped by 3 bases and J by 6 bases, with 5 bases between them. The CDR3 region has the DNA TGTGCCAGTAGTATGGGACATGGCTACACCTTC. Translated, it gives CASSMGHGYTF.

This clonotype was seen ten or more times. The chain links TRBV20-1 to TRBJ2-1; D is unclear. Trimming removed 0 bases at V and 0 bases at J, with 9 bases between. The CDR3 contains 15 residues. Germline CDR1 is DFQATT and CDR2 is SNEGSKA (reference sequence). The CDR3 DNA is TGCAGTGCTAGAGATTCGGTGAGCTCCTACAATGAGCAGTTCTTC. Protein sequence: CSARDSVSSYNEQFF.

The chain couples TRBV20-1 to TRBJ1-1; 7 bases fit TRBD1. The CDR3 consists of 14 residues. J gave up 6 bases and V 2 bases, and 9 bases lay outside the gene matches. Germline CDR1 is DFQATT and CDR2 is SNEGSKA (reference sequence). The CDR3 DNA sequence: TGCAGTGCTAGAAACCCGCAGGGGGGAGCTGAAGCTTTCTTT. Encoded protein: CSARNPQGGAEAFF.

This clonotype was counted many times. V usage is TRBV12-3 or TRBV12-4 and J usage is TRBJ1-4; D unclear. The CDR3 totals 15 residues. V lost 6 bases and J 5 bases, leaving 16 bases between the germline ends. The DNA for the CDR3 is TGTGCCAGCAGGGACGACAAGGCGAAGAATGAAAAACTGTTTTTT. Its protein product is CASRDDKAKNEKLFF.

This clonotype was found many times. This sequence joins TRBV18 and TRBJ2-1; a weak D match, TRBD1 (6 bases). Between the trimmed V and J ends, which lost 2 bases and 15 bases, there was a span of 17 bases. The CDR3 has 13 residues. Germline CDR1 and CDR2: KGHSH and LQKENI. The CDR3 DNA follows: TGTGCCAGCTCACCAAGGACAGAGGGGAAAGCGTTCTTC. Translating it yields CASSPRTEGKAFF.

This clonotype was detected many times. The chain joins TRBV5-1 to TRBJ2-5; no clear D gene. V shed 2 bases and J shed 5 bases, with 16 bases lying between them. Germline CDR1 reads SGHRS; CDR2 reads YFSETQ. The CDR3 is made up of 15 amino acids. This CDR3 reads CASSFMEAIGETQYF. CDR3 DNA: TGCGCCAGCAGCTTCATGGAAGCCATAGGGGAGACCCAGTACTTC.

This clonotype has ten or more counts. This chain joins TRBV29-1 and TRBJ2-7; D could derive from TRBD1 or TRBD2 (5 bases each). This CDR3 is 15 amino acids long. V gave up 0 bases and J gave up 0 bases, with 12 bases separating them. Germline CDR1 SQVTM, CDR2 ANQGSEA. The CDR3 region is CSVEDPGASSYEQYF. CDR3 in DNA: TGCAGCGTTGAAGATCCCGGGGCTAGCTCCTACGAGCAGTACTTC.

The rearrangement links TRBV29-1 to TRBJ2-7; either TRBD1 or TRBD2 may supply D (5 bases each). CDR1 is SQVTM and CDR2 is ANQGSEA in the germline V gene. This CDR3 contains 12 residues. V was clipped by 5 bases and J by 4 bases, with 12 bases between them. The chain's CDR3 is CSVRGPWYEQYF. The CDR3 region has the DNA TGCAGCGTTAGGGGACCCTGGTACGAGCAGTACTTC.

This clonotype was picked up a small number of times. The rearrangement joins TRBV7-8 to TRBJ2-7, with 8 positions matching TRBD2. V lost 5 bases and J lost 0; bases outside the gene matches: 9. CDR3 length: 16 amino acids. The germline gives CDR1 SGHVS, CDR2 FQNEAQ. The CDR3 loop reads CASSPLLAVSSYEQYF. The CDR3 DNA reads TGTGCCAGCAGCCCTTTACTAGCGGTGAGCTCCTACGAGCAGTACTTC.

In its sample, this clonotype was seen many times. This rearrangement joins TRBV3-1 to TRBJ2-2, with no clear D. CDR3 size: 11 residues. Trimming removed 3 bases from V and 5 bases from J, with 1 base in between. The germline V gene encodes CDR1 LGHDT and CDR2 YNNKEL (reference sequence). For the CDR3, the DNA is TGTGCCAGCAGCCAGACCGGGGAGCTGTTTTTT. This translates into CASSQTGELFF.

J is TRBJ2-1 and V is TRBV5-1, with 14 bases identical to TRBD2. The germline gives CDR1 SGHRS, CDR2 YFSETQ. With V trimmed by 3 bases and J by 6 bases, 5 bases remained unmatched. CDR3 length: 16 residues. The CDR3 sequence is CASSSPGLAGVNEQFF. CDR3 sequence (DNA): TGCGCCAGCAGCTCGCCGGGACTAGCGGGAGTCAATGAGCAGTTCTTC.

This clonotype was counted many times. CDR3 DNA: TGTGCCACCAGCAGACGGGACGGTGGACTAGCAGATACGCAGTATTTT. Translation gives CATSRRDGGLADTQYF. This chain joins TRBV15 and TRBJ2-3; TRBD2 agrees at 7 bases. The germline gives CDR1 LNHNV, CDR2 YYDKDF (reference sequence). Losses at the gene ends were 2 bases for V and 4 bases for J; bases not matched to a gene: 9. This CDR3 is built from 16 residues.